These 32 T cell receptor beta chains originate from one sample sequenced in a study of a mutant IDH1 vaccine in newly diagnosed glioma. These receptors' antigens are unknown. Time point in this sample: week 11, during vaccination. A 20-mer mutant IDH1 peptide at 300 ug was injected subcutaneously with topical imiquimod. Here immunoSEQ multiplex PCR was the method, and the copy in TCRdb shows in-frame clones only, minus some. The data show around 120,000 clones, around 77% seen once. The material sequenced was PBMCs, taken from a glioma patient whose treatment included an IDH1 peptide vaccine. The receptors here all came from a middle-aged man with glioma.

The chain is built from TRBV6-4 and TRBJ1-6, with D uncertain. CDR3 size: 14 residues. Trimming took 2 bases from V and 2 from J, leaving 4 bases between them. CDR1 MRHNA and CDR2 SNTAGT come from the germline V gene. As DNA, the CDR3 is TGTGCCAGCAGTGACAGACCCTATAATTCACCCCTCCACTTT. It codes for CASSDRPYNSPLHF.

V usage is TRBV19 and J usage is TRBJ2-7; D uncertain. Germline V CDR1 and CDR2: LNHDA, SQIVND (reference sequence). V gave up 1 base and J gave up 0 bases, with 7 bases separating them. The CDR3 length is 14 residues. CDR3 residues: CASSIAASSYEQYF. In DNA form, the CDR3 reads TGTGCCAGTAGTATAGCGGCGAGCTCCTACGAGCAGTACTTC.

As for this clone: At one end, the junction sequence differs from germline, possibly due to a read error. The chain combines TRBV6-1 with TRBJ1-1, with D possibly matching TRBD1 (5 bases). Germline V lookup: CDR1 MNHNS, CDR2 SASEGT. The CDR3 contains 16 residues. CDR3 in DNA: TGTGCCATCAGTGCCAGGGACGGGAAGACGGACACTGAAGCTTTCTTT. Translating gives CAISARDGKTDTEAFF.

The rearrangement joins TRBV4-1 to TRBJ1-5; TRBD1 might be the D (6 bases). Between the trimmed V and J ends, which lost 0 bases and 0 bases, there was a span of 9 bases. This CDR3 spans 16 amino acids. CDR1 MGHRA and CDR2 YSYEKL come from the germline V gene. The CDR3 nucleotides are TGCGCCAGCAGCCAAGAGGCAGGGGTTAGCAATCAGCCCCAGCATTTT. Residues: CASSQEAGVSNQPQHF.

This rearrangement joins TRBV19 to TRBJ2-5; 15 bases agree with TRBD2. Germline lookup yields CDR1 LNHDA and CDR2 SQIVND (reference sequence). Unmatched junction bases numbered 2, after V lost 6 bases and J lost 0 bases. The CDR3 loop spans 16 amino acids. This CDR3 is CASRGTSGRYQETQYF. For the CDR3, the DNA is TGTGCCAGTAGGGGGACTAGCGGGAGGTACCAAGAGACCCAGTACTTC.

The chain is built from TRBV15 and TRBJ2-7; perhaps TRBD1 as D (5 bases). CDR3 length: 14 residues. The V end lost 0 bases, the J end lost 2 bases, and 8 bases lay between the germline ends. From germline, CDR1 is LNHNV and CDR2 YYDKDF (reference sequence). The CDR3 DNA follows: TGTGCCACCAGCAGAGACAGGGCGGCCTACGAGCAGTACTTC. Residues: CATSRDRAAYEQYF.

The rearrangement joins TRBV28 to TRBJ2-7; D is ambiguous. The CDR3 is made up of 10 amino acids. From germline, CDR1 is MDHEN and CDR2 SYDVKM. V lost 4 bases to trimming and J lost 12 bases, with 10 bases between them. The CDR3 coding sequence is TGTGCCAGCAGTTCGAAGGTTCGGTACTTC. This codes for CASSSKVRYF.

The CDR3 region has the DNA TGTGCCAGCAGCTTAGATCAGGAATTCTATGGCTACACCTTC. Its protein is CASSLDQEFYGYTF. The chain recombines TRBV7-9 with TRBJ1-2; D is unresolved. Germline V gene sequence: CDR1 SEHNR, CDR2 FQNEAQ (reference sequence). The length of the CDR3 is 14 residues. V gave up 1 base and J gave up 4 bases, with 10 bases separating them. Together with reference TRBV7-9 and TRBJ1-2, the CDR3 gives the full variable domain: DTGVSQNPRHKITKRGQNVTFRCDPISEHNRLYWYRQTLGQGPEFLTYFQNEAQLEKSRLLSDRFSAERPKGSFSTLEIQRTEQGDSAMYLCASSLDQEFYGYTFGSGTRLTVV.

The J gene is TRBJ1-1, the V gene TRBV19; D not certain. This CDR3 region has 14 residues. The V and J ends lost 3 bases and 4 bases respectively, with 12 bases between them. Germline V lookup: CDR1 LNHDA, CDR2 SQIVND (reference sequence). CDR3 coding DNA: TGTGCCAGTAGTATCGGGCTGTCGAGCACTGAAGCTTTCTTT. Translated, it gives CASSIGLSSTEAFF.

The V call is TRBV6-1, the J call TRBJ1-2, with D possibly matching TRBD1 (5 bases). The CDR3 has 13 amino acids. In germline, CDR1 is MNHNS, CDR2 SASEGT. V gave up 4 bases and J gave up 4 bases, with 10 bases separating them. CDR3 DNA: TGTGCCAGCAGTGCAGGGCAGGGCTATGGCTACACCTTC. Translated, it gives CASSAGQGYGYTF.

The genes are TRBV5-4 and TRBJ2-1; perhaps TRBD2 as D (6 bases). CDR3 length equals 13 residues. V lost 4 bases, J lost 9 bases, and 14 bases lay in between. Per germline, CDR1 SGHNT and CDR2 YYREEE (reference sequence). The CDR3 DNA sequence: TGTGCCAGCAGCACCCGGAGGGCTCTTGAGCAGTTCTTC. It is translated as CASSTRRALEQFF.

This clone was recorded at least ten times. This sequence joins TRBV7-2 and TRBJ1-5; tentative D call: TRBD1 (5 bases). Germline V gene lookup returns CDR1 SGHTA and CDR2 FQGNSA. The CDR3 is made up of 15 amino acids. V was shortened by 2 bases and J by 2 bases, with 10 bases between the two germline ends. CDR3 nucleotide sequence: TGTGCCAGCAGCTTATACCAGGGTGGCAATCAGCCCCAGCATTTT. Its protein is CASSLYQGGNQPQHF.

The V gene is TRBV25-1, the J gene TRBJ2-5; D may be TRBD1 (5 bases). This CDR3 contains 14 residues. Germline-derived CDR1 and CDR2 are MGHDK and SYGVNS. Trimming pared 4 bases from V and 6 bases from J, leaving 15 bases between. In DNA form, the CDR3 reads TGTGCCAGCAGTGTGCAGGGCGTAACGAAGACCCAGTACTTC. Its translation is CASSVQGVTKTQYF.

V is TRBV4-3 and J is TRBJ2-3, with 9 bases matching TRBD2. In germline, CDR1 is LGHNA, CDR2 YSLEER. This CDR3 is built from 16 residues. Losses at the gene ends were 1 base for V and 1 base for J; bases not matched to a gene: 3. Here the CDR3 reads CASSQVASGGTDTQYF. In DNA form, the CDR3 reads TGCGCCAGCAGCCAAGTCGCTAGCGGGGGCACAGATACGCAGTATTTT.

CDR3 DNA: TGTGCCAGCAGTTACGCAGGAGGGGGCCTCTACGAGCAGTACTTC. Encoded protein: CASSYAGGGLYEQYF. The gene calls are TRBV6-6 and TRBJ2-7, with D possibly matching TRBD1 (7 bases). CDR1 is MNHNY, CDR2 SVGAGI, per germline (reference sequence). V lost 2 bases to trimming and J lost 3 bases, with 14 bases between them. The CDR3 has 15 amino acids.

This rearrangement joins TRBV4-1 to TRBJ2-4; D is undetermined. Germline CDR1 and CDR2: MGHRA and YSYEKL. There are 15 residues in the CDR3. Trimming shortened V by 0 bases and J by 0 bases, and 6 bases separated the two germline ends. CDR3 residues: CASSQDRLAKNIQYF. In DNA, the CDR3 is TGCGCCAGCAGCCAAGATAGGCTAGCCAAAAACATTCAGTACTTC.

The rearrangement joins TRBV5-1 to TRBJ2-7, with TRBD1 as a possible D gene (6 bases). CDR1 is SGHRS, CDR2 YFSETQ, per germline. The CDR3 totals 15 residues. V was trimmed by 0 bases and J by 3 bases, leaving 13 bases between them. In nucleotides, the CDR3 is TGCGCCAGCAGCTTGGTCGCAGGGGTGGGCTACGAGCAGTACTTC. It yields the protein CASSLVAGVGYEQYF.

The chain is built from TRBV5-6 and TRBJ1-1; 11 bases match TRBD1. Germline CDR1 is SGHDT and CDR2 is YYEEEE. V was pared by 1 base and J by 2 bases, with 10 bases of the junction left unmatched. CDR3 length: 18 residues. The CDR3 sequence is CASSLTGGTGGFNTEAFF. CDR3 coding DNA: TGTGCCAGCAGCTTGACTGGAGGGACAGGGGGTTTTAACACTGAAGCTTTCTTT.

V is TRBV4-3 and J is TRBJ1-2; possible D gene TRBD1, 5 bases. The V gene's germline CDR1 is LGHNA and CDR2 YSLEER. This CDR3 comprises 14 residues. V gave up 1 base and J gave up 4 bases, with 10 bases separating them. The CDR3 nucleotides read TGCGCCAGCAGCCAAGGGCAGGGTAGCTATGGCTACACCTTC. Its translation: CASSQGQGSYGYTF.

The rearrangement joins TRBV5-1 to TRBJ1-1, with 8 bases lining up with TRBD1. Losses at the gene ends were 3 bases for V and 1 base for J; bases not matched to a gene: 5. CDR3 size: 15 residues. Germline CDR1 is SGHRS and CDR2 is YFSETQ. The CDR3 DNA reads as TGCGCCAGCAGCTGGGGAACAGGGGGGAACACTGAAGCTTTCTTT. Its translation is CASSWGTGGNTEAFF.

The CDR3 DNA reads TGTGCCAGCAGGGGGACTAGCGGGAGCAATGAGCAGTTCTTC. Translating it yields CASRGTSGSNEQFF. The V and J genes are TRBV6-5 and TRBJ2-1; 14 bases are shared with TRBD2. Germline V gene sequence: CDR1 MNHEY, CDR2 SVGAGI. The CDR3 loop spans 14 amino acids. V lost 6 bases, J lost 6 bases, and 1 base stayed unmatched.

CDR3 residues: CAISVGQDSGNTIYF. CDR3 coding DNA: TGTGCCATCAGTGTAGGACAGGACTCTGGAAACACCATATATTTT. The chain has TRBV10-3 and TRBJ1-3; the match to TRBD1 covers 7 bases. The V gene end was trimmed by 4 bases and the J gene end by 0 bases; junction bases not matched to a gene: 3. The CDR3 contains 15 residues. Germline-derived CDR1 and CDR2 are ENHRY and SYGVKD.

This chain uses TRBV4-1 with TRBJ1-2, with D unclear. Germline CDR1 reads MGHRA; CDR2 reads YSYEKL. The CDR3 is 15 residues long. Trimming removed 2 bases from V and 4 bases from J, with 14 bases in between. CDR3 bases: TGCGCCAGCAGCCAAAGGGCCGGGCATCCCTATGGCTACACCTTC. The encoded protein is CASSQRAGHPYGYTF.

The genes are TRBV15 and TRBJ1-1; 7 bases fit TRBD1. CDR3 length equals 15 residues. Germline values: CDR1 LNHNV, CDR2 YYDKDF (reference sequence). V shed 0 bases and J 5 bases; nucleotides not matched to a gene: 6. CDR3 region: CATSRESGGTTEAFF. The CDR3 bases are TGTGCCACCAGCAGAGAGTCAGGGGGTACGACTGAAGCTTTCTTT. Combining the CDR3 with reference TRBV15 and TRBJ1-1 gives the whole variable domain DAMVIQNPRYQVTQFGKPVTLSCSQTLNHNVMYWYQQKSSQAPKLLFHYYDKDFNNEADTPDNFQSRRPNTSFCFLDIRSPGLGDTAMYLCATSRESGGTTEAFFGQGTRLTVV.

This CDR3 is CASSPDLRETQYF. Here the CDR3 DNA reads TGTGCCAGCAGCCCGGACCTCAGGGAGACCCAGTACTTC. The chain has TRBV7-2 and TRBJ2-5; no reliable D call. Looked up from germline, CDR1 is SGHTA and CDR2 is FQGNSA. Trimming pared 5 bases from V and 5 bases from J, leaving 12 bases between. The CDR3 length is 13 residues.

This clone was seen a single time. The V call is TRBV5-6, the J call TRBJ1-1; possible D gene TRBD1, 6 bases. The V and J ends lost 0 bases and 5 bases respectively, with 11 bases between them. Germline V gives CDR1 SGHDT, CDR2 YYEEEE. The CDR3 has 14 residues. CDR3 region: CASSLVGGGTEAFF. CDR3 nucleotide sequence: TGTGCCAGCAGCTTGGTTGGGGGCGGGACTGAAGCTTTCTTT. The variable domain in full, with the rest retrieved from reference TRBV5-6 and TRBJ1-1, is DAGVTQSPTHLIKTRGQQVTLRCSPKSGHDTVSWYQQALGQGPQFIFQYYEEEERQRGNFPDRFSGHQFPNYSSELNVNALLLGDSALYLCASSLVGGGTEAFFGQGTRLTVV.

The chain has TRBV5-6 and TRBJ1-1; D is possibly TRBD1 (6 bases). Germline V gene lookup returns CDR1 SGHDT and CDR2 YYEEEE. The CDR3 totals 13 residues. Trimming removed 2 bases at V and 5 bases at J, with 10 bases between. CDR3 protein: CASSFFRGTEAFF. CDR3 in DNA: TGTGCCAGCAGCTTTTTTAGGGGGACTGAAGCTTTCTTT.

The chain carries TRBV2 and TRBJ1-2; no clear D gene. V lost 6 bases, J lost 4 bases, and 18 bases lay in between. Germline-derived CDR1 and CDR2 are SNHLY and FYNNEI. This CDR3 is built from 15 residues. The CDR3 sequence: CASSLKAGGSYGYTF. CDR3 nucleotides: TGTGCCAGCAGCCTTAAGGCAGGAGGGAGCTATGGCTACACCTTC.

This chain links TRBV6-1 with TRBJ2-1; tentative D call: TRBD2 (5 bases). The V end was cut by 6 bases, the J end by 9 bases, with 18 bases between. This CDR3 has 14 amino acids. Per the germline V gene, CDR1 is MNHNS and CDR2 is SASEGT. The CDR3 coding sequence is TGTGCCAGCAGGGCCGGACTCGCAGAGGGTGAGCAGTTCTTC. It translates to CASRAGLAEGEQFF.

This clone was seen more than once but under ten times. The CDR3, as DNA: TGTGCCAGTAGTATTTCCCAGGGGTCCGATACGCAGTATTTT. Amino acids: CASSISQGSDTQYF. The J gene is TRBJ2-3, the V gene TRBV19; tentatively, D is TRBD1 (6 bases). CDR1 is LNHDA, CDR2 SQIVND, per germline (reference sequence). V was pared by 3 bases and J by 6 bases, with 13 bases between. The CDR3 runs to 14 residues.

The chain carries TRBV4-3 and TRBJ2-1, with 11 bases matching TRBD2. Germline-derived CDR1 and CDR2 are LGHNA and YSLEER. The CDR3 loop spans 17 amino acids. With V trimmed by 4 bases and J by 8 bases, 13 bases remained unmatched. CDR3 nucleotide sequence: TGCGCCAGCAGCCGAGAGACTAGCGGGGTTTCTTTGGATGAGCAGTTCTTC. It codes for CASSRETSGVSLDEQFF.

This clone occurred many times. The same CDR3 is also encoded by other DNA sequences in this sample. The V and J genes are TRBV10-1 and TRBJ2-1, with TRBD2 identical over 9 bases. Losses at the gene ends were 5 bases for V and 0 bases for J; bases not matched to a gene: 8. Germline-derived CDR1 and CDR2 are WNHNN and SYGVQD (reference sequence). The length of the CDR3 is 17 residues. The DNA of the CDR3 is TGCGCCAGCAGTTTACTAGCGGGCGCGAGCTCCTACAATGAGCAGTTCTTC. As protein: CASSLLAGASSYNEQFF.